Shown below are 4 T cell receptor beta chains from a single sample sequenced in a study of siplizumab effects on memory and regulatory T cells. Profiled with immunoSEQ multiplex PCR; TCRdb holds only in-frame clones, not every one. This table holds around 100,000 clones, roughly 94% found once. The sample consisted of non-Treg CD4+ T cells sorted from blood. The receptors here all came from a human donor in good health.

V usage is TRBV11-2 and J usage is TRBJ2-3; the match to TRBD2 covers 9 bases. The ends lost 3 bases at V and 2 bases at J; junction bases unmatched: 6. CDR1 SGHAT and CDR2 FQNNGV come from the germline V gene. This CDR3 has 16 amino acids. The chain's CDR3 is CASSFLSGGNTDTQYF. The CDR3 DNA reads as TGTGCCAGCAGCTTTCTTAGCGGGGGAAACACAGATACGCAGTATTTT.

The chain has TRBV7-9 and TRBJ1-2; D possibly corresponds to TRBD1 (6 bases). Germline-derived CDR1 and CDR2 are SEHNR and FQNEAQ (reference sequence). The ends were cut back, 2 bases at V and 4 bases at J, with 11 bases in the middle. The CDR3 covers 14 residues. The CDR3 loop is CASSLSGGSYGYTF. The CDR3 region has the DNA TGTGCCAGCAGCTTATCTGGGGGCTCCTATGGCTACACCTTC.

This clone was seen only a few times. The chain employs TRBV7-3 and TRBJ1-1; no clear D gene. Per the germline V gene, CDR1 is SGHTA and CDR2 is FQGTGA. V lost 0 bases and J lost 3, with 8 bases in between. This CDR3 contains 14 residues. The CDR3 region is CASSLTPRDTEAFF. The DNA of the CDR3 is TGTGCCAGCAGCTTAACACCGAGGGACACTGAAGCTTTCTTT.

The CDR3 nucleotides read TGTGCCAGCAGCTTGGTGGGACCCCCTGGTGAGCAGTTCTTC. Its translation: CASSLVGPPGEQFF. V and J are TRBV5-4 and TRBJ2-1, with D perhaps matching TRBD1 or TRBD2 (5 bases each). V was cut by 0 bases and J by 9 bases, with 13 bases left in between. In germline, CDR1 is SGHNT, CDR2 YYREEE (reference sequence). The CDR3 sequence is 14 residues long.